The clone carrying this TCR beta chain was seen a few times. Production of TCR cDNA was by 5'RACE template switching, which also added a universal primer site and UMIs. TCRdb passed the 5' RACE reads through MiXCR, listing each CDR3 protein once. The sample holds 450,000 to 650,000 distinct CDR3 sequences, roughly a fifth seen once. This CDR3 is 15 amino acids long. Trimming took off 5 bases at V and 4 bases at J, with 18 bases between the two ends. Germline V lookup: CDR1 SGHAT, CDR2 FQNNGV. The data stem from a study of T cells after yellow fever vaccination. This rearrangement joins TRBV11-2 to TRBJ2-7; no firm D call. The starting material was PBMCs, obtained less than 25 days after the first yellow fever vaccination. The TCR originated in a young man who received the YFV17D yellow fever vaccine. The CDR3 DNA is TGTGCCAGCAGCGTCGGGCCAACCCCTACGTACGAGCAGTACTTC. It codes for CASSVGPTPTYEQYF.